This TCR beta chain originates from a study of blood T cell repertoires in COVID-19. This clone was observed once. Original analysis: Reference gene primer amplification gave estimated nucleated cell counts. Profiled with immunoSEQ multiplex PCR; TCRdb holds only in-frame clones, not every one. V and J calls and clone size are given by that table; D and trimming were obtained from the DNA. The sample holds fewer than 400,000 clones, approximately 83% seen once. Trimming stripped 6 bases from V and 1 base from J, with 10 bases between. CDR1 is MGHDK, CDR2 SYGVNS, per germline. The CDR3 consists of 13 residues.

The TCR was taken from a young man who had recovered from COVID-19. The sequenced sample was PBMCs or T cells enriched from blood (not recorded which). The chain employs TRBV25-1 and TRBJ2-7; D not resolved. CDR3 DNA sequence: TGTGCCAGCAGCCATCCCGCGTCCTACGAGCAGTACTTC. Protein sequence: CASSHPASYEQYF.